This T cell receptor (beta chain) stems from a study of cytomegalovirus exposure and HLA in healthy donors (dated by TCRdb to 2016 to 2017). About the study as a whole: According to an earlier analysis of 550 to 750 of the donors, 150 million to 200 million T cells yielded 95 million to 140 million unique TCR beta sequences and 276 Gb of sequence data. An early release covering roughly 640 HLA-typed donors comprised about 300 gigabases of sequencing data and 85 million to 100 million unique TCR sequences. The genetic ancestry cluster associated with self-reported Caucasian donors included about 81% of the approximately 430 genotyped donors. The study aimed to test whether signatures of past pathogen exposure could be identified by cataloging public T cell receptors. The T cell repertoires of around 730 subjects were profiled by immunosequencing and related to cytomegalovirus serostatus. A separate validation cohort of over 95 different subjects was used in addition to the roughly 670-subject first cohort. The study combined high-throughput TCR immunosequencing, statistical association of individual TCRs with disease status, and machine learning to predict cytomegalovirus infection status. A later analysis re-analyzed previously published TCR beta repertoires from 650 to 800 donors and added high-resolution HLA genotyping to study TCR occurrence patterns. The later analysis used no new phenotypic data to find candidate immune exposures, relying instead on TCR beta sequences and their occurrence across donors. An earlier analysis of 587 of the donors used high-throughput TCR beta sequencing to judge whether each TCR beta V gene segment behaved as functional or pseudogenic. Alongside the repertoire data, information on donor age, sex, ethnicity and CMV serostatus was compiled. A later genetic analysis took genome-wide SNP genotypes for about 65% of the roughly 670 donors and used that subset as a discovery cohort. All discovery cohort repertoires had been generated using a single sequencing platform. Both class I and class II loci were covered by HLA typing, at four-digit resolution. The number of typed donors differed by locus: about 620-630 for A, B, C, DRB1 and DQB1; some 500 for DQA1; 606 for DPA1; and some 430 for DPB1. Roughly 5 DR-DQ haplotypes were handled as single units for association and clustering, since linkage in the cohort was strong. On average, 235,054 unique TCR beta nucleotide sequences were sequenced per donor among several hundred genotyped donors of the cohort, with around 19% of those sequences being non-productive.

A note on this clone: Its antigen has not been determined. Within one base of it there is no much larger clone, and no base qualities were kept.

Study-wide conclusions, independent of this receptor: A cluster of highly shared sequence variants was judged likely to be a technical artifact of the sequencing pipeline. In an earlier analysis of 587 of the donors, most TCR beta V segments appeared in productive rearrangements about 87% or about 30% of the time, broadly matching IMGT annotations. This cohort had only TCR beta chains sequenced, and the lack of alpha or paired-chain data limited which features could be detected. According to the authors, the approach could potentially be generalized to other disease states and immunological phenotypes. When HLA alleles, especially DR and DQ, strongly co-occurred, attributing TCR associations to individual alleles was difficult. Across donors, most TCR sequences were observed very rarely, whereas some public TCRs were present in many individuals. A later analysis associated 16,951 TCR beta sequences with specific HLA alleles at a false discovery rate of 0.05. In a later analysis, most CMV-associated TCR beta chains were found to appear HLA-restricted, with HLA associations seemingly driven largely by CMV exposure. The presence/absence analyses assumed that sequencing depth was roughly uniform across donors, and that assumption may not be true. In vitro tests confirmed that a few of the cytomegalovirus-associated TCR beta chains recognize cytomegalovirus antigens. A further reported finding was that TCR beta sequences accurately predicted the HLA-A and HLA-B alleles for most subjects in the first cohort. The only immune exposure information available for the cohort was CMV serostatus. In a later analysis, HLA-associated TCR beta chains were found to be more clonally expanded and to have lower generation probabilities than equally common non-associated chains. Cytomegalovirus status was reported to be diagnosed by the classifier with high specificity and sensitivity in both the original and validation cohorts. A later genetic analysis reported fewer N-insertions in productive TCRs among donors in an Asian-associated ancestry cluster than the approximately 700-donor mean. The 87-base-pair reads could not distinguish some IMGT-functional V segments, including TRBV6-2 and TRBV6-3, so those segments were excluded. Because some donors lacked HLA typing at each locus, the association tests relied only on the typed subset. In a later analysis, TCR association rates were found to vary across HLA loci, with the most associated TCRs seen for DRB1 alleles and the fewest for HLA-C alleles. Correlated functional status among segregating V segments might be attributable to linkage disequilibrium, but an unknown experimental factor could not be ruled out. A later analysis reported that several top co-occurrence clusters appeared linked to parvovirus B19, influenza, CMV and Epstein-Barr virus. The study listed approximately 150 TCR beta chains as associated with cytomegalovirus. Over 15 rarely observed V segments, including chromosome 9 orphons, were excluded from the earlier analysis of about 600 of the donors because counts were too low. An association between a missense DCLRE1C variant and V-gene and J-gene trimming of TCR beta chains was found in a later genetic analysis and replicated in an independent cohort.

Between the V and J ends, shortened by 4 bases and 1 base respectively, the junction contains 7 bases. From a lookup of the germline V gene, CDR1 and CDR2 are MNHNS and SASEGT. From cysteine to phenylalanine, the CDR3 is 13 amino acids long. Solely the CDR3 DNA is kept, with 39 bases framed from the first base. Library method: the immunoSEQ multiplex PCR assay. The multiplex PCR relied on a mix of 60 forward primers for TCR Vbeta segments and 13 reverse primers for TCR Jbeta segments. A multiplex PCR assay on genomic DNA amplified the CDR3 region of rearranged TCR beta genes. On the Illumina HiSeq System, the amplified TCR beta libraries were sequenced as 87-base-pair reads. The original methods were these. A later analysis counted approximately 84 million unique TCR beta chains across the 550 to 700 repertoires, and around 12 million of these chains were shared by at least two donors. Raw reads were error-corrected and collapsed into unique sequences with a nearest-neighbor algorithm that merged closely related sequences to remove PCR and sequencing errors. To assign V, D and J gene segments, CDR3 sequences were aligned to IMGT reference sequences. For a sequence to be retained, a match of at least six nucleotides was required to both a V gene segment and a J gene segment. A rearrangement was called productive if the CDR3 had no stop codons and remained in frame with V and J, and every other rearrangement was called non-productive. Following IMGT convention, CDR3 was defined as the stretch from the second conserved V-encoded cysteine up to the conserved J-encoded phenylalanine. The earlier analysis of about 620 of the donors excluded sequences that lacked an unambiguous match to a single V gene segment. An earlier analysis of a few hundred of the donors classified V segments as functional when productive rearrangements were above 56.7% and as segregating when the standard deviation between donors was above 5%. A statistical classification framework was developed to diagnose cytomegalovirus status using the catalog of TCR beta chain sequences. A later analysis assigned V and J genes by comparing TCR nucleotide sequences with IMGT/GENE-DB human TR gene sequences. The TCRdist pipeline was used in a later analysis to assign CDR3 sequences and most-parsimonious VDJ recombination scenarios. A later analysis defined each TCR beta chain by its CDR3 amino acid sequence plus V-gene family, and excluded reads lacking a unique V-gene family. In a later analysis, around 600 highly shared, low-generation-probability nucleotide sequences were removed to address suspected cross-contamination and a sequencing artifact. In a later analysis, a clonal expansion index for each public chain was calculated from normalized within-repertoire ranks of inferred template counts. In a later analysis, generation probabilities were computed using a VDJ recombination model fitted to out-of-frame rearrangements, and the results were checked against IGoR. In a later analysis, hypergeometric tests were used to score TCR-TCR, TCR-HLA and TCR-CMV co-occurrence, with a repertoire-size bias correction applied to TCR pairs. In a later analysis, false discovery rates were estimated by permuting HLA or CMV assignments 20 times. In a later analysis, co-occurring TCRs were grouped using DBSCAN, with TCRdist sequence similarity added in when clustering inside HLA-allele-positive subsets. Co-occurrence clustering excluded repertoires with fewer than 30,000 or more than 120,000 public chains, plus five with anomalous nucleotide sharing. This immuneACCESS table, as held by TCRdb, lists in-frame sequences with V and J called but not all clones. Of the missing ones, under half trace to an unresolved V gene in checked studies; the others have no known cause. D and trimming were read from the DNA, whereas the V and J calls and clone size are those reported in that table. For this sample there are approximately 170,000 clones; about four fifths appear just once. Approximately 4.6% of the sample is held by the ten biggest clonotypes.

The cohort was made up of approximately 670 healthy bone marrow donors. At the time of sampling, all cohort members were nominally healthy, though unrecorded immune exposures were likely present. The donor tested CMV seropositive and was one of the 289 seropositive cohort members. Each donor provided a peripheral blood sample, and peripheral blood mononuclear cells were used for TCR beta sequencing. Genomic DNA extraction from the blood cell samples was performed with the Qiagen DNeasy Blood Extraction Kit. The source is a man aged 25 to 40 in good health and CMV-seropositive. Sequencing was done on a sample of PBMCs. The chain is assembled from TRBV6-1 and TRBJ2-5, and the D gene may be TRBD1, 5 bases matching. CDR3 loop: CASSGQPQETQYF. The DNA sequence follows: TGTGCCAGCAGTGGACAGCCCCAAGAGACCCAGTACTTC.